A selection of T cell receptor beta chains follows, all from one sample in a study of blood T cell repertoires in COVID-19. Sequencing was performed with immunoSEQ multiplex PCR; in TCRdb, only in-frame clones are kept and a portion is missing. The table lists hundreds of thousands of clones, about 88% of them singletons. The sequenced material came from peripheral blood. These receptors all stem from a man aged 18 to 29 with COVID-19, enrolled during active disease. CDR3s include the opening cysteine and the closing phenylalanine or tryptophan. D genes are given only for firm matches. A row's size may be missing; if present it is once, few, many or a size class.

V: TRBV5-4
J: TRBJ2-6
D: TRBD1
size: -
DNA: TGTGCCAGCAGCCCGACAGGGGAAATTATCTCTGGGGCCAACGTCCTGACTTTC
CDR3: CASSPTGEIISGANVLTF

V: TRBV6-1
J: TRBJ1-2
D: TRBD1
size: once
DNA: TGTGCCAGCAGTGAGAGACAGGGGGCCAACTATGGCTACACCTTC
CDR3: CASSERQGANYGYTF

V: TRBV19
J: TRBJ2-6
D: -
size: -
DNA: TGTGCCAGTAGTTCCCCCGGGGGATCTGGGGCCAACGTCCTGACTTTC
CDR3: CASSSPGGSGANVLTF

V: TRBV27
J: TRBJ1-1
D: -
size: few
DNA: TGTGCCAGCAGTTTATCGGGCGGGGGGCCTGCTTTCTTT
CDR3: CASSLSGGGPAFF

V: TRBV28
J: TRBJ1-2
D: -
size: many
DNA: TGTGCCAGCAGTCCTCACCGGACAGTCCCAAGCTATGGCTACACCTTC
CDR3: CASSPHRTVPSYGYTF

V: TRBV5-1
J: TRBJ2-7
D: -
size: -
DNA: TGCGCCAGCAGGCCCAGGCTGGCTGCCATCTCCGAGCAGTACTTC
CDR3: CASRPRLAAISEQYF

V: TRBV6-5
J: TRBJ2-3
D: TRBD2
size: -
DNA: TGTGCCAGTTTTAGCGGGAACACAGATACGCAGTATTTT
CDR3: CASFSGNTDTQYF

V: TRBV12-3/TRBV12-4
J: TRBJ2-2
D: -
size: -
DNA: TGTGCGACTCGCAGGGCGAACACCGGGGAGCTGTTTTTT
CDR3: CATRRANTGELFF

V: TRBV19
J: TRBJ2-1
D: TRBD2
size: -
DNA: TGTGCCAGTAAGGTTTACGCGGGAGTGATCAATGAGCAGTTCTTC
CDR3: CASKVYAGVINEQFF

V: TRBV3-1/TRBV3-2
J: TRBJ1-1
D: -
size: -
DNA: TGTGCCAGCAGCCTCACAGATAACACTGAAGCTTTCTTT
CDR3: CASSLTDNTEAFF

V: TRBV28
J: TRBJ2-1
D: TRBD1
size: -
DNA: TGTGCCAGCAGTCCAATCGGGACAGGCCGCGACAATGAGCAGTTCTTC
CDR3: CASSPIGTGRDNEQFF

V: TRBV6-5
J: TRBJ2-1
D: TRBD2
size: -
DNA: TGTGCCAGCAGTCGACTAGCGGGGAAGTACAATGAGCAGTTCTTC
CDR3: CASSRLAGKYNEQFF

V: TRBV5-1
J: TRBJ2-1
D: TRBD2
size: -
DNA: TGCGCCAGCAGCTCAATAGCGGGGGGGAGCAATGAGCAGTTCTTC
CDR3: CASSSIAGGSNEQFF

V: TRBV4-2
J: TRBJ2-7
D: -
size: -
DNA: TGTGCCAGCAGCCAGCCTGGGGACACCTCCTACGAGCAGTACTTC
CDR3: CASSQPGDTSYEQYF

V: TRBV7-2
J: TRBJ2-1
D: TRBD1
size: few
DNA: TGTGCCAGCAGCCCAAGACGGGACAGGGGTCATGAGCAGTTCTTC
CDR3: CASSPRRDRGHEQFF

V: TRBV29-1
J: TRBJ2-7
D: TRBD2
size: -
DNA: TGCAGCGTCCTTACTAGCGGGGGGACCTACGAGCAGTACTTC
CDR3: CSVLTSGGTYEQYF

V: TRBV28
J: TRBJ1-5
D: TRBD1
size: few
DNA: TGTGCCAGCACCTTAGGCAGGGGGCGAAGCAATCAGCCCCAGCATTTT
CDR3: CASTLGRGRSNQPQHF

V: TRBV19
J: TRBJ2-6
D: TRBD1
size: -
DNA: TGTGCCAGTATGTCCCGGGACAGGGGGCTTGGGGCCAACGTCCTGACTTTC
CDR3: CASMSRDRGLGANVLTF

V: TRBV12-3/TRBV12-4
J: TRBJ1-5
D: -
size: -
DNA: TGTGCCAGCAGTTTAATCGGGGTTCAGCCCCAGCATTTT
CDR3: CASSLIGVQPQHF

V: TRBV5-4
J: TRBJ2-3
D: TRBD2
size: once
DNA: TGTGCCAGCAGCATAGGGACTAGCGGGGGGGCCTGGTACGGCACAGATACGCAGTATTTT
CDR3: CASSIGTSGGAWYGTDTQYF

V: TRBV7-6
J: TRBJ2-7
D: -
size: -
DNA: TGTGCCAGCAGCTTAGCTGATGGGGAGGACGAGCAGTACTTC
CDR3: CASSLADGEDEQYF

V: TRBV5-8
J: TRBJ1-2
D: -
size: -
DNA: TGTGCCAGCAGCTTCCTAGCCACACTGAGGGGCTACACCTTC
CDR3: CASSFLATLRGYTF

V: TRBV10-3
J: TRBJ2-3
D: -
size: -
DNA: TGTGCCATCAGTGAGAGGGCAGGGCTCACAGATACGCAGTATTTT
CDR3: CAISERAGLTDTQYF

V: TRBV7-2
J: TRBJ2-1
D: -
size: -
DNA: TGTGCCAGCAGCTTTTCGGGGTACTACAATGAGCAGTTCTTC
CDR3: CASSFSGYYNEQFF

V: TRBV2
J: TRBJ1-1
D: -
size: -
DNA: TGTGCCTCCTGGACAGACATGAACACTGAAGCTTTCTTT
CDR3: CASWTDMNTEAFF

V: TRBV15
J: TRBJ1-1
D: TRBD1
size: -
DNA: TGTGCCACCAGCACTAGGACAGGGCTATTGGGGGCTGAAGCTTTCTTT
CDR3: CATSTRTGLLGAEAFF

V: TRBV19
J: TRBJ2-7
D: -
size: -
DNA: TGTGCCAGTAGTAAGGGACTCGGGGGTCGGGTCGAGCAGTACTTC
CDR3: CASSKGLGGRVEQYF

V: TRBV6-1
J: TRBJ1-5
D: -
size: -
DNA: TGTGCCAGCAGTGAAACAGGGCTCAATCAGCCCCAGCATTTT
CDR3: CASSETGLNQPQHF

V: TRBV25-1
J: TRBJ2-4
D: TRBD1
size: -
DNA: TGTGCCAGCAGTGGAGACAGGGGGGCCAAAAACATTCAGTACTTC
CDR3: CASSGDRGAKNIQYF

V: TRBV19
J: TRBJ2-7
D: TRBD1
size: -
DNA: TGTGCCAGTTCTCCGTTGGACAGGGGGTCCTACGAGCAGTACTTC
CDR3: CASSPLDRGSYEQYF

V: TRBV27
J: TRBJ2-7
D: -
size: -
DNA: TGTGCCAGCAGCCGCCGGGGGACCTACGAGCAGTACTTC
CDR3: CASSRRGTYEQYF

V: TRBV12-3/TRBV12-4
J: TRBJ1-2
D: -
size: -
DNA: TGTGCCAGCAGTTCCGGGGATTTCGGCTACACCTTC
CDR3: CASSSGDFGYTF

V: TRBV5-6
J: TRBJ1-1
D: -
size: -
DNA: TGTGCCAGCAGCTTGGGTGAGCCGAACACTGAAGCTTTCTTT
CDR3: CASSLGEPNTEAFF

V: TRBV9
J: TRBJ2-2
D: -
size: -
DNA: TGTGCCAGCAGCTTCCGTCCAGCAGGCACCGGGGAGCTGTTTTTT
CDR3: CASSFRPAGTGELFF

V: TRBV11-3
J: TRBJ1-2
D: TRBD1
size: -
DNA: TGTGCCAGCAGCCCCTGCCCGGGACAGGGGCACTATGGCTACACCTTC
CDR3: CASSPCPGQGHYGYTF

V: TRBV5-5
J: TRBJ1-1
D: TRBD1
size: -
DNA: TGTGCCAGCAGCGCTGGACAGGGGTTGAGGACTGAAGCTTTCTTT
CDR3: CASSAGQGLRTEAFF

V: TRBV10-2
J: TRBJ1-4
D: TRBD1
size: -
DNA: TGCGCCACTGGACAGGGAGGTGAAAAACTGTTTTTT
CDR3: CATGQGGEKLFF

V: TRBV5-8
J: TRBJ2-2
D: -
size: -
DNA: TGTGCCAGCAGCTTGCGAGTGGGGGCTGACACCGGGGAGCTGTTTTTT
CDR3: CASSLRVGADTGELFF

V: TRBV29-1
J: TRBJ1-1
D: -
size: -
DNA: TGCAGCGTTGAAAGTTTTGCAGGGCACACTGAAGCTTTCTTT
CDR3: CSVESFAGHTEAFF

V: TRBV6-2/TRBV6-3
J: TRBJ2-3
D: -
size: -
DNA: TGTGCCAGCAGTTACCCCGAGAGGGCCCTCTTGGATACGCAGTATTTT
CDR3: CASSYPERALLDTQYF

V: TRBV7-9
J: TRBJ1-1
D: TRBD1
size: -
DNA: TGTGCCAGCAGCCTCCTGGGACAGATGAACACTGAAGCTTTCTTT
CDR3: CASSLLGQMNTEAFF

V: TRBV5-1
J: TRBJ2-1
D: -
size: few
DNA: TGCGCCAGCAGGCTTGGGTACAGCTCCTACAATGAGCAGTTCTTC
CDR3: CASRLGYSSYNEQFF

V: TRBV5-6
J: TRBJ2-5
D: TRBD1
size: few
DNA: TGTGCCAGCAGCACCGACAGGGGCCCCCGTCAAGAGACCCAGTACTTC
CDR3: CASSTDRGPRQETQYF